This TCR beta chain was sequenced during a study of monozygotic twins with inflammatory bowel disease. Overall study results and limits: Inverse Simpson values showed less TCRbeta diversity in IBD patients than in their healthy co-twins. Especially where disease activity was present, IBD patients had fewer clonotypes in common with others than healthy twins did.

From the 5' RACE reads, TCRdb lists one entry per CDR3 protein and no DNA. This table holds some 170,000 distinct CDR3 sequences. The CDR3 extends over 18 amino acids. CDR1 is SQVTM, CDR2 ANQGSEA, per germline. In the case of this clonotype: Its antigen is still unknown.

The V gene is TRBV29-1, the J gene TRBJ2-2; the D gene TCRdb calls, TRBD2, cannot be checked with no DNA. The specimen was blood. The receptor was isolated from a human donor with ulcerative colitis or Crohn's disease, or a healthy co-twin of an affected twin (not recorded which). The CDR3 loop reads CSVPRGTSGSFFNGELFF.